The T cell receptor beta chain described here comes from a study of CXCR3-negative and CXCR3-positive naive CD8 T cells. Through 5' RACE with UMI labels, the TRB cDNA libraries were prepared. TCRdb re-called the 5' RACE reads and gives one entry per CDR3 protein, without DNA. This sample contains roughly 130,000 distinct CDR3 sequences. This CDR3 is built from 13 residues. On this clonotype itself: The antigen is undetermined.

Findings and limits, study-wide: Greater hydrophobicity was found in TRB CDR3s of CXCR3-positive naive cells than of CXCR3-negative naive cells. For naive cells, CXCR3-negative and CXCR3-positive subsets had similar TRBV-TRBJ usage; for memory cells, usage differed. Sequencing showed both naive subsets with comparably high diversity, and memory CD8+ cells much lower.

CD8+ T cell subsets were each sorted in triplicate, around 270,000 cells apiece. Those CD8+ T cells considered naive were CD45RO-CCR7+CD27+CD95-. The chain employs TRBV12-3 or TRBV12-4 and TRBJ2-7; TCRdb lists TRBD2, though no DNA is available to test this call. Sequencing was carried out using naive CXCR3+ CD8+ T cells from blood. Subset noted: CD45RO-CCR7+CD27+CD95- naive CD8+ T cells expressing CXCR3 (TNR3+). The TCR comes from a human donor in good health. Some clones in this sample may be carry-over from other donors' samples. The CDR3 sequence is CASSLSRGIEQYF.